This entry lists 4 T cell receptor beta chains sequenced from one sample in a study of T cell responses to AZD1222 COVID-19 vaccine. Clones were sequenced by immunoSEQ multiplex PCR, and TCRdb holds only the in-frame ones, with some missing. The sample lists fewer than 50,000 clones, about 90% occurring once. The input for sequencing was peripheral blood, taken 28 days after the second AZD1222 dose. The receptors come from an adult who received the AZD1222 COVID-19 vaccine.

The chain has TRBV6-5 and TRBJ2-7; 8 nucleotides line up with TRBD1. J gave up 4 bases and V 8 bases, and 13 bases lay outside the gene matches. The CDR3 contains 15 residues. From germline, CDR1 is MNHEY and CDR2 SVGAGI. CDR3 loop: CASHTMGQAKYEQYF. The CDR3 nucleotides are TGTGCCAGCCACACAATGGGACAGGCTAAGTACGAGCAGTACTTC.

This sequence joins TRBV5-5 and TRBJ2-7; 7 bases are shared with TRBD1. This CDR3 has 12 amino acids. Trimming at V came to 0 bases and at J to 12 bases, leaving 6 bases not matched to a gene. Germline V gene data show CDR1 as SGHKS and CDR2 as YYEKEE (reference sequence). CDR3 coding DNA: TGTGCCAGCAGCTTGGCCGGGACAGCCTTGTACTTC. The encoded protein is CASSLAGTALYF.

This chain connects TRBV21-1 to TRBJ2-3; the table calls TRBD1, which could not be checked here. TRBV21-1 is recorded as a pseudogene. This CDR3 region has 17 residues. The CDR3 protein is CASSKASRGDCTDTQYF. The DNA for the CDR3 is TGTGCCAGCAGCAAAGCGTCCAGGGGGGATTGCACAGATACGCAGTATTTT.

The rearrangement uses TRBV5-1 and TRBJ2-7; the D gene is possibly TRBD1 (5 bases). CDR1 is SGHRS, CDR2 YFSETQ, per germline. The ends were cut back, 3 bases at V and 0 bases at J, with 7 bases in the middle. The CDR3 is 13 residues long. CDR3 in DNA: TGCGCCAGCAGCTATGGGGCCTCCTACGAGCAGTACTTC. Its translation: CASSYGASYEQYF.